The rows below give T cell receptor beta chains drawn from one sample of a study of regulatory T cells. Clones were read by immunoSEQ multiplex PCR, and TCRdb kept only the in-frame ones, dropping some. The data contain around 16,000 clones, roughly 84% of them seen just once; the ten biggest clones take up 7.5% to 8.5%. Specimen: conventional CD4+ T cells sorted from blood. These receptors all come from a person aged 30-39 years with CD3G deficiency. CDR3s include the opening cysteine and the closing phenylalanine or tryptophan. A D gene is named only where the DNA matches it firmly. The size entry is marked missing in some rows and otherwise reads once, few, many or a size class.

CDR3 DNA: TGTGCCAGCAGTGAAGGGGCAGGGGGCAGACAGCCCCAGCATTTT; CDR3 protein: CASSEGAGGRQPQHF; V gene: TRBV6-1; D gene: TRBD1; clone size: -; J gene: TRBJ1-5
CDR3 DNA: TGTGCCAGCAGCATATACGGGACTAGCGGGAGACGCAATGAGCAGTTCTTC; CDR3 protein: CASSIYGTSGRRNEQFF; V gene: TRBV7-9; D gene: TRBD2; clone size: -; J gene: TRBJ2-1
CDR3 DNA: TGTGCCAGCAGCGTCCGGAAAAGCGAGCAGTACTTC; CDR3 protein: CASSVRKSEQYF; V gene: TRBV6-1; D gene: -; clone size: -; J gene: TRBJ2-7
CDR3 DNA: TGCGCCAGCAGCTTGATTGGGGGGGCTACCGAGCAGTACTTC; CDR3 protein: CASSLIGGATEQYF; V gene: TRBV5-1; D gene: -; clone size: few; J gene: TRBJ2-7
CDR3 DNA: TGTGCCACCGCGGTACTCCGGGACAGGGCCTACGAGCAGTACTTC; CDR3 protein: CATAVLRDRAYEQYF; V gene: TRBV10-3; D gene: TRBD1; clone size: -; J gene: TRBJ2-7
CDR3 DNA: TGTGCCAGCAGTTTCGGTGGGGGGGGCTCCTACAATGAGCAGTTCTTC; CDR3 protein: CASSFGGGGSYNEQFF; V gene: TRBV28; D gene: TRBD2; clone size: -; J gene: TRBJ2-1
CDR3 DNA: TGTGCCAGCAGCTTAGCCGGCAGGACCCCTGAAGCTTTCTTT; CDR3 protein: CASSLAGRTPEAFF; V gene: TRBV11-2; D gene: -; clone size: -; J gene: TRBJ1-1
CDR3 DNA: TGTGCCAGCAGCAAAGGGGGGAGGGATGGCTACACCTTC; CDR3 protein: CASSKGGRDGYTF; V gene: TRBV28; D gene: -; clone size: few; J gene: TRBJ1-2
CDR3 DNA: TGTGCCAGCAGAAAACAGCTGGAACTTGAAGCTTTCTTT; CDR3 protein: CASRKQLELEAFF; V gene: TRBV6-6; D gene: -; clone size: once; J gene: TRBJ1-1
CDR3 DNA: TGTGCCACGGGGGGGCAGCGACACTACAATGAGCAGTTCTTC; CDR3 protein: CATGGQRHYNEQFF; V gene: TRBV28; D gene: TRBD2; clone size: -; J gene: TRBJ2-1
CDR3 DNA: TGTGCCTGGAGTCCGATCTACACTGAAGCTTTCTTT; CDR3 protein: CAWSPIYTEAFF; V gene: TRBV30; D gene: -; clone size: once; J gene: TRBJ1-1
CDR3 DNA: TGTGCCAGCAGACCCGGCGGGAGCAATCAGCCCCAGCATTTT; CDR3 protein: CASRPGGSNQPQHF; V gene: TRBV28; D gene: -; clone size: -; J gene: TRBJ1-5
CDR3 DNA: TGTGCCAGCAGCTTAAAGGGCCTATCCTACGAGCAGTACTTC; CDR3 protein: CASSLKGLSYEQYF; V gene: TRBV11-2; D gene: -; clone size: -; J gene: TRBJ2-7
CDR3 DNA: TGTGCCAGCGCTTGGCGTCTAAAACTCGAGCAGTACTTC; CDR3 protein: CASAWRLKLEQYF; V gene: TRBV6-6; D gene: -; clone size: -; J gene: TRBJ2-7
CDR3 DNA: TGTGCCAGCAGCCTCAGGGGGCCTGACACCGGGGAGCTGTTTTTT; CDR3 protein: CASSLRGPDTGELFF; V gene: TRBV6-1; D gene: TRBD1; clone size: once; J gene: TRBJ2-2
CDR3 DNA: TGTGCCAGCAGGGGAGGACTAGCGGACACAGATACGCAGTATTTT; CDR3 protein: CASRGGLADTDTQYF; V gene: TRBV6-5; D gene: TRBD2; clone size: -; J gene: TRBJ2-3
CDR3 DNA: TGTGCCAGCAGCTTTGGACAGGGTTTAGGCTACACCTTC; CDR3 protein: CASSFGQGLGYTF; V gene: TRBV7-9; D gene: TRBD1; clone size: few; J gene: TRBJ1-2
CDR3 DNA: TGTGCCAGTAGCCGCGGGGGGGGAACCTACGAGCAGTACTTC; CDR3 protein: CASSRGGGTYEQYF; V gene: TRBV19; D gene: TRBD2; clone size: -; J gene: TRBJ2-7
CDR3 DNA: TGTGCCAGCAGCTCCCGGATTGCTTCGCCCCTCCACTTT; CDR3 protein: CASSSRIASPLHF; V gene: TRBV7-2; D gene: -; clone size: -; J gene: TRBJ1-6
CDR3 DNA: TGTGCCAGCCGCTTAAGGGCAACCAACACTGAAGCTTTCTTT; CDR3 protein: CASRLRATNTEAFF; V gene: TRBV28; D gene: -; clone size: -; J gene: TRBJ1-1
CDR3 DNA: TGTGCCAGCAGCCCGAGTGGACAGAGGGGTAACACCGGGGAGCTGTTTTTT; CDR3 protein: CASSPSGQRGNTGELFF; V gene: TRBV7-6; D gene: -; clone size: -; J gene: TRBJ2-2
CDR3 DNA: TGTGCCAGCTCACCAGTCTCTAACTATGGCTACACCTTC; CDR3 protein: CASSPVSNYGYTF; V gene: TRBV18; D gene: -; clone size: -; J gene: TRBJ1-2
CDR3 DNA: TGTGCCAGCAGCTTAGATTCCCCGCGGGGGCAAAGAAATACGCAGTATTTT; CDR3 protein: CASSLDSPRGQRNTQYF; V gene: TRBV7-9; D gene: -; clone size: -; J gene: TRBJ2-3
CDR3 DNA: TGTGCCAGCAGTGAAGGGACAGTAGCGGGGAACACTGAAGCTTTCTTT; CDR3 protein: CASSEGTVAGNTEAFF; V gene: TRBV6-1; D gene: -; clone size: -; J gene: TRBJ1-1
CDR3 DNA: TGTGCCAGCAGTTTAGGGACAGGGGGATCGGGCGGCTACGAGCAGTACTTC; CDR3 protein: CASSLGTGGSGGYEQYF; V gene: TRBV28; D gene: TRBD1; clone size: few; J gene: TRBJ2-7
CDR3 DNA: TGTGCCATCAGTGAGTCGAAGGGACGGAGGCACTATGGCTACACCTTC; CDR3 protein: CAISESKGRRHYGYTF; V gene: TRBV10-3; D gene: -; clone size: -; J gene: TRBJ1-2
CDR3 DNA: TGTGCCAGCAGTTTAGCGGGACAGCAACTCTATGGCTACACCTTC; CDR3 protein: CASSLAGQQLYGYTF; V gene: TRBV28; D gene: TRBD1; clone size: -; J gene: TRBJ1-2
CDR3 DNA: TGCGCCAGCAGCTTTCCCGGGTTGAACACTGAAGCTTTCTTT; CDR3 protein: CASSFPGLNTEAFF; V gene: TRBV5-1; D gene: -; clone size: few; J gene: TRBJ1-1
CDR3 DNA: TGTGCCAGCAGCCCCTCGACCCTCTACGAGCAGTACTTC; CDR3 protein: CASSPSTLYEQYF; V gene: TRBV28; D gene: -; clone size: -; J gene: TRBJ2-7
CDR3 DNA: TGTGCCAGTAGACCACCCGGGCAGATCTATGGCTACACCTTC; CDR3 protein: CASRPPGQIYGYTF; V gene: TRBV19; D gene: -; clone size: -; J gene: TRBJ1-2
CDR3 DNA: TGTGCCAGCAGGTTTACAGGGGATAAACTGTTTTTT; CDR3 protein: CASRFTGDKLFF; V gene: TRBV6-6; D gene: TRBD1; clone size: -; J gene: TRBJ1-4
CDR3 DNA: TGTGCCAGCAGGCCAGGCGGGAGGCCCTACAATGAGCAGTTCTTC; CDR3 protein: CASRPGGRPYNEQFF; V gene: TRBV6-1; D gene: TRBD2; clone size: -; J gene: TRBJ2-1
CDR3 DNA: TGTGCCAGCAGCTTCGGGACAGGGGGTAGCACTGAAGCTTTCTTT; CDR3 protein: CASSFGTGGSTEAFF; V gene: TRBV11-2; D gene: TRBD1; clone size: few; J gene: TRBJ1-1
CDR3 DNA: TGTGCCAGCAGCATAAACGGCCAGCAGTACTTC; CDR3 protein: CASSINGQQYF; V gene: TRBV28; D gene: -; clone size: -; J gene: TRBJ2-7
CDR3 DNA: TGTGCCAGCAGCCGAGAAAGCGGGAGTCGGAACAATGAGCAGTTCTTC; CDR3 protein: CASSRESGSRNNEQFF; V gene: TRBV7-8; D gene: TRBD2; clone size: -; J gene: TRBJ2-1
CDR3 DNA: TGCGCCAGCAGCTTGTCAGGGGATGGCTACACCTTC; CDR3 protein: CASSLSGDGYTF; V gene: TRBV5-1; D gene: -; clone size: -; J gene: TRBJ1-2
CDR3 DNA: TGCAGTGCTAGACAGGGGTTAGTGCAGTACTTC; CDR3 protein: CSARQGLVQYF; V gene: TRBV20-1; D gene: -; clone size: -; J gene: TRBJ2-7
CDR3 DNA: TGTGCCAGCAGTTTCCACCAGGGGAATTCACCCCTCCACTTT; CDR3 protein: CASSFHQGNSPLHF; V gene: TRBV28; D gene: -; clone size: -; J gene: TRBJ1-6
CDR3 DNA: TGTGCCAGCAGTGCGGGGGCGGGGAGCACCGGGGAGCTGTTTTTT; CDR3 protein: CASSAGAGSTGELFF; V gene: TRBV6-1; D gene: -; clone size: -; J gene: TRBJ2-2
CDR3 DNA: TGTGCCAGCAGCAAGGGGAGTTTT; CDR3 protein: CASSKGSF; V gene: TRBV21-1; D gene: -; clone size: -; J gene: TRBJ1-4
CDR3 DNA: TGTGCCAGCGGGGCCACAGATACGCAGTATTTT; CDR3 protein: CASGATDTQYF; V gene: TRBV7-9; D gene: -; clone size: -; J gene: TRBJ2-3
CDR3 DNA: TGTGCCAGCAGCCACTTTGTGACAGGGGTAAAGACCCAGTACTTC; CDR3 protein: CASSHFVTGVKTQYF; V gene: TRBV27; D gene: TRBD1; clone size: -; J gene: TRBJ2-5
CDR3 DNA: TGCGCCAGCGGACAGGGAAATGGCTATGGCTACACCTTC; CDR3 protein: CASGQGNGYGYTF; V gene: TRBV10-2; D gene: TRBD1; clone size: -; J gene: TRBJ1-2
CDR3 DNA: TGTGCCAGCAGTCCCCTGCTGAGGGGGGACAGTCAGCCCCAGCATTTT; CDR3 protein: CASSPLLRGDSQPQHF; V gene: TRBV28; D gene: TRBD1; clone size: -; J gene: TRBJ1-5
CDR3 DNA: TGCGCCAGCAGCTTAGGACTAGCGGGGACAAAGAAGCTGTTTTTT; CDR3 protein: CASSLGLAGTKKLFF; V gene: TRBV5-1; D gene: TRBD2; clone size: -; J gene: TRBJ2-2
CDR3 DNA: TGTGCCAGCAGACGGATTTCCTCCTACGAGCAGTACTTC; CDR3 protein: CASRRISSYEQYF; V gene: TRBV6-5; D gene: -; clone size: -; J gene: TRBJ2-7
CDR3 DNA: TGTGCCAGCAGCTTAAAGTCCAATGAGCAGTTCTTC; CDR3 protein: CASSLKSNEQFF; V gene: TRBV7-9; D gene: -; clone size: -; J gene: TRBJ2-1
CDR3 DNA: TGTGCCAGCGCGAAACAGGGAATAGTCACTGAAGCTTTCTTT; CDR3 protein: CASAKQGIVTEAFF; V gene: TRBV11-2; D gene: -; clone size: -; J gene: TRBJ1-1
CDR3 DNA: TGCGCCAGCAGTAGATCCAGGTCCCGACCGTCTAACCCTGATCAGCCCCAGCATTTT; CDR3 protein: CASSRSRSRPSNPDQPQHF; V gene: TRBV5-1; D gene: -; clone size: few; J gene: TRBJ1-5
CDR3 DNA: TGTGCCAGCAGCTTAGCGCCCTACAATGAGCAGTTCTTC; CDR3 protein: CASSLAPYNEQFF; V gene: TRBV7-9; D gene: -; clone size: -; J gene: TRBJ2-1
CDR3 DNA: TGTGCCAGCGCGTATAGCAATCAGCCCCAGCATTTT; CDR3 protein: CASAYSNQPQHF; V gene: TRBV6-1; D gene: -; clone size: -; J gene: TRBJ1-5
CDR3 DNA: TGTGCCAGCAGCGAGACAGGGGCCTACGAGCAGTACTTC; CDR3 protein: CASSETGAYEQYF; V gene: TRBV6-1; D gene: TRBD1; clone size: -; J gene: TRBJ2-7
CDR3 DNA: TGTGCCAGCAGTAAGAGGTTTCCCTACGAGCAGTACTTC; CDR3 protein: CASSKRFPYEQYF; V gene: TRBV28; D gene: -; clone size: once; J gene: TRBJ2-7
CDR3 DNA: TGTGCCTGGAGTGCAGGCTGGGCCAATGAGCAGTTCTTC; CDR3 protein: CAWSAGWANEQFF; V gene: TRBV30; D gene: -; clone size: few; J gene: TRBJ2-1
CDR3 DNA: TGTGCCAGCAGTAGCTCGTACAGGGGGCCGGAAAAATCATTCGGTGTATATAGCAATCAGCCCCAGCATTTT; CDR3 protein: CASSSSYRGPEKSFGVYSNQPQHF; V gene: TRBV28; D gene: TRBD1; clone size: once; J gene: TRBJ1-5
CDR3 DNA: TGTGCCAGCAGTTTAAGGCTAACAACGGATCAGCCCCAGCATTTT; CDR3 protein: CASSLRLTTDQPQHF; V gene: TRBV28; D gene: -; clone size: -; J gene: TRBJ1-5
CDR3 DNA: TGCGCCAGCAGCTTTACGGGACCCAGGGGCGAGCAGTACTTC; CDR3 protein: CASSFTGPRGEQYF; V gene: TRBV5-1; D gene: -; clone size: -; J gene: TRBJ2-7
CDR3 DNA: TGTGCCAGCATGTCCTACAATGAGCAGTTCTTC; CDR3 protein: CASMSYNEQFF; V gene: TRBV6-5; D gene: -; clone size: -; J gene: TRBJ2-1
CDR3 DNA: TGTGCCAGCAGTGCAAGCAGGGCCCTCGAGCAGTACTTC; CDR3 protein: CASSASRALEQYF; V gene: TRBV6-1; D gene: -; clone size: -; J gene: TRBJ2-7
CDR3 DNA: TGTGCCAGCAGCTTAGAGAGGGCCGATACGCAGTATTTT; CDR3 protein: CASSLERADTQYF; V gene: TRBV7-9; D gene: -; clone size: few; J gene: TRBJ2-3